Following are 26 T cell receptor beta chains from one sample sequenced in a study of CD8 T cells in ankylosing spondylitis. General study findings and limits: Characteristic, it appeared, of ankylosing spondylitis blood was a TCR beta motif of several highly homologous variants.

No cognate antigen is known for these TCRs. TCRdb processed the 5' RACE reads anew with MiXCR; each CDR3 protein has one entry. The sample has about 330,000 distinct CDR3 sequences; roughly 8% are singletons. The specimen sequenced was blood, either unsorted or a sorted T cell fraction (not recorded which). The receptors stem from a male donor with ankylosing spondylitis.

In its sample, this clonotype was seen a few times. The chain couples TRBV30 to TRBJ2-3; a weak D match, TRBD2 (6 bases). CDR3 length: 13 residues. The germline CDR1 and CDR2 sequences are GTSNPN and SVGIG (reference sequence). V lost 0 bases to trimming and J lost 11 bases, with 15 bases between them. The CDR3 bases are TGTGCCTGGAGTGTAGCGGAGGGAGAGCGGCAGTATTTT. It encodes CAWSVAEGERQYF. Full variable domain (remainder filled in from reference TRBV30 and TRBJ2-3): SQTIHQWPATLVQPVGSPLSLECTVEGTSNPNLYWYRQAAGRGLQLLFYSVGIGQISSEVPQNLSASRPQDRQFILSSKKLLLSDSGFYLCAWSVAEGERQYFGPGTRLTVL.

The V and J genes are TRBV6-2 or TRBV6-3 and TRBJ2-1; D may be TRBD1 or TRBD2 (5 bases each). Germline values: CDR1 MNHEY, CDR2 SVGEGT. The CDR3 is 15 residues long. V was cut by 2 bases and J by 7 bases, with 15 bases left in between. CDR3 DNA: TGTGCCAGCAGTTACCCCGGAGTGGGACGTAATGAGCAGTTCTTC. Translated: CASSYPGVGRNEQFF.

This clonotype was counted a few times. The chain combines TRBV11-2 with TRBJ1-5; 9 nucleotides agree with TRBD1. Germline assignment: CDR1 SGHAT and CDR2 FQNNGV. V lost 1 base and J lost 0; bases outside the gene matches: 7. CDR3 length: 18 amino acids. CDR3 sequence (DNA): TGTGCCAGCAGCTTAGGGACAGGGGTCTTTTATAGCAATCAGCCCCAGCATTTT. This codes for CASSLGTGVFYSNQPQHF.

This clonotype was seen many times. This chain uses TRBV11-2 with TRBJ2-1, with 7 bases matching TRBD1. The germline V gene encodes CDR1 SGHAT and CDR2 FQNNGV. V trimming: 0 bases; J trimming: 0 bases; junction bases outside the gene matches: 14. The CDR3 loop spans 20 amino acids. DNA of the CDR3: TGTGCCAGCAGCTTAGATTACCGGACAGGCTCCCAAACCTCCTACAATGAGCAGTTCTTC. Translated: CASSLDYRTGSQTSYNEQFF.

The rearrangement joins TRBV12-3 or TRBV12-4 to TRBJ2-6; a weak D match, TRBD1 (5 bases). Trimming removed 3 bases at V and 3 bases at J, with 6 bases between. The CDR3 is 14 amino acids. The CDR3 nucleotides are TGTGCCAGCAGTTTTAGGGGTGGGGCCAACGTCCTGACTTTC. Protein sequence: CASSFRGGANVLTF.

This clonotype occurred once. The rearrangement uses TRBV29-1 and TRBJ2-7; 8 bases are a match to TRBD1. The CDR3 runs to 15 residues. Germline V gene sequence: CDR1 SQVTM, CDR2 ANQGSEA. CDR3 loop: CRSYFGTGLDYEQYF. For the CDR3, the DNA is TGCAGATCCTACTTCGGGACAGGACTTGATTACGAGCAGTACTTC.

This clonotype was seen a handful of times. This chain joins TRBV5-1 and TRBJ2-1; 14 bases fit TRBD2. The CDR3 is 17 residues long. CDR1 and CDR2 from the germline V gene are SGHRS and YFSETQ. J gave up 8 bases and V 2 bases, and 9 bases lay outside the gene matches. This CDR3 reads CASSFLGLAGGLDEQFF. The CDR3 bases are TGCGCCAGCAGCTTTCTCGGACTAGCGGGAGGCCTGGATGAGCAGTTCTTC.

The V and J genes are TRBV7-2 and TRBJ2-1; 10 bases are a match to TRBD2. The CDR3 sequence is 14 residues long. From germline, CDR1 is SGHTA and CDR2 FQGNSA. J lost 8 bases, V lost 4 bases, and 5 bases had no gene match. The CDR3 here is CASSWGLASDEQFF. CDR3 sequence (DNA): TGTGCCAGCAGCTGGGGACTAGCGTCGGATGAGCAGTTCTTC.

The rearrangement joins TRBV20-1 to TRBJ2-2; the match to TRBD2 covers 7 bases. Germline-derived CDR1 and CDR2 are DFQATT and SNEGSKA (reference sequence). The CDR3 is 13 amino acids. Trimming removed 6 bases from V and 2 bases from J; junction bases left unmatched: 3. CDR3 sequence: CSAAGVNTGELFF. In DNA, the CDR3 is TGCAGTGCCGCGGGAGTAAACACCGGGGAGCTGTTTTTT.

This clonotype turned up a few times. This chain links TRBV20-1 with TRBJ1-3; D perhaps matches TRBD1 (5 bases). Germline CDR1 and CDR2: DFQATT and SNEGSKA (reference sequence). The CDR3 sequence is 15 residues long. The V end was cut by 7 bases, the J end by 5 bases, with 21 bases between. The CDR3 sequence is CSVQGPVGGRNTIYF. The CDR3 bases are TGCAGTGTTCAAGGTCCCGTGGGGGGAAGAAACACCATATATTTT.

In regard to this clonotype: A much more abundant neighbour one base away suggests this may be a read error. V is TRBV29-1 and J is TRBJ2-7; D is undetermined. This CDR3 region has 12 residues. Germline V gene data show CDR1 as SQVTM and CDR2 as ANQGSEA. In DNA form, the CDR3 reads TGCATCGTTTCACAGAGTTTTTACGAGCAGTACTTC. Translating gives CIVSQSFYEQYF.

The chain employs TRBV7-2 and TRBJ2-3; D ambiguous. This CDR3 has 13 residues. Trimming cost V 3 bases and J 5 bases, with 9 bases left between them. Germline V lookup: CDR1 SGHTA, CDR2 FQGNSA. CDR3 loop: CASSFGRLDTQYF. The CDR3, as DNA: TGTGCCAGCAGCTTCGGACGGTTAGATACGCAGTATTTT. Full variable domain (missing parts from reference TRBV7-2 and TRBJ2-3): GAGVSQSPSNKVTEKGKDVELRCDPISGHTALYWYRQSLGQGLEFLIYFQGNSAPDKSGLPSDRFSAERTGGSVSTLTIQRTQQEDSAVYLCASSFGRLDTQYFGPGTRLTVL.

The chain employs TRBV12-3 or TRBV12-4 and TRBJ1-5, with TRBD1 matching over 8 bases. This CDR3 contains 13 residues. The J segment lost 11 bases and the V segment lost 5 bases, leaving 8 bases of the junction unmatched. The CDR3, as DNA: TGTGCCAGCAGTCCGACAGGGGAAAGGGCCCAGCATTTT. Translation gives CASSPTGERAQHF.

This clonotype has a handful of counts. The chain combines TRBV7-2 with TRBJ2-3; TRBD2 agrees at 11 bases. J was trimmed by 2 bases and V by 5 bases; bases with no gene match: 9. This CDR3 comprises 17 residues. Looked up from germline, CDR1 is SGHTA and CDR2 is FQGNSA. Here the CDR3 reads CASSPTRLAGNTDTQYF. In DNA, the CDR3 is TGTGCCAGCAGCCCTACTAGACTAGCGGGAAACACAGATACGCAGTATTTT.

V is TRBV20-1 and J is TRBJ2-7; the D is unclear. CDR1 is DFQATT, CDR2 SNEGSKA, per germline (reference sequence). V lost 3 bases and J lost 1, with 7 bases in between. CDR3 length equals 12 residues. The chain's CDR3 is CSASSPSYEQYF. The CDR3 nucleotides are TGCAGTGCTAGTTCCCCATCCTACGAGCAGTACTTC.

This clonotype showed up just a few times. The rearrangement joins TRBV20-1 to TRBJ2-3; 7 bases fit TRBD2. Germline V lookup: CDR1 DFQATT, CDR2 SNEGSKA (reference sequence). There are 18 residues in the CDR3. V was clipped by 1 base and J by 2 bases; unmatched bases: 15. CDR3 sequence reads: CSARVLERGARNTDTQYF. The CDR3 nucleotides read TGCAGTGCTAGAGTTTTAGAGCGGGGCGCTAGAAACACAGATACGCAGTATTTT.

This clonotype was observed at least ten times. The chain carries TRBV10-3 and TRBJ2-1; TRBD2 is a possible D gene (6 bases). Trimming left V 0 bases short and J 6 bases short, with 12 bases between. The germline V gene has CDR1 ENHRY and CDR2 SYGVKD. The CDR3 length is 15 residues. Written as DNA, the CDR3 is TGTGCCATCAGTGAGTCCGGGACTGAACCCAATGAGCAGTTCTTC. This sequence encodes CAISESGTEPNEQFF.

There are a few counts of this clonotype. The CDR3 loop is CASSPGTGVGMNTEAFF. CDR3 sequence (DNA): TGTGCCAGCAGCCCAGGGACAGGGGTGGGAATGAACACTGAAGCTTTCTTT. The rearrangement joins TRBV7-3 to TRBJ1-1; 10 positions agree with TRBD1. The germline V gene has CDR1 SGHTA and CDR2 FQGTGA. With V trimmed by 5 bases and J by 0 bases, 9 bases remained unmatched. The CDR3 is made up of 17 amino acids.

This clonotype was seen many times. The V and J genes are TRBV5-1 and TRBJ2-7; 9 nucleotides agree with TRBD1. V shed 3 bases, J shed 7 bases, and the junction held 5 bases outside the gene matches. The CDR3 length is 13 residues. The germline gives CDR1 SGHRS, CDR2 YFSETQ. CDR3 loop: CASSSTGTGEQYF. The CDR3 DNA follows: TGCGCCAGCAGCTCGACCGGGACAGGGGAGCAGTACTTC.

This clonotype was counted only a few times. Written as DNA, the CDR3 is TGCAGTGCTAGAGATCCAGTTGGGGAGACCCAGTACTTC. It translates to CSARDPVGETQYF. The V call is TRBV20-1, the J call TRBJ2-5; D is uncertain. Trimming took off 0 bases at V and 5 bases at J, with 10 bases between the two ends. CDR3 length: 13 amino acids. Germline V gives CDR1 DFQATT, CDR2 SNEGSKA (reference sequence).

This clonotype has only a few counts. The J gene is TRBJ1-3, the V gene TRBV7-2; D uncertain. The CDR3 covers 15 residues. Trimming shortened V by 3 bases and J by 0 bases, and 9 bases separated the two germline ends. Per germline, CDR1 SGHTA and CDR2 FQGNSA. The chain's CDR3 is CASSLEVSSGNTIYF. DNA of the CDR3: TGTGCCAGCAGCTTGGAGGTTTCCTCTGGAAACACCATATATTTT.

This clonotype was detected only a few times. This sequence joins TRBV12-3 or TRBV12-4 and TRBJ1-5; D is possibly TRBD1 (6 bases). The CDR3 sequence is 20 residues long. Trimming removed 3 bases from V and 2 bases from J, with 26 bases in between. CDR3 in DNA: TGTGCCAGCAGTTTCCACGGCGGGCCCTACAGGGAAGTTGGCAATCAGCCCCAGCATTTT. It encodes CASSFHGGPYREVGNQPQHF.

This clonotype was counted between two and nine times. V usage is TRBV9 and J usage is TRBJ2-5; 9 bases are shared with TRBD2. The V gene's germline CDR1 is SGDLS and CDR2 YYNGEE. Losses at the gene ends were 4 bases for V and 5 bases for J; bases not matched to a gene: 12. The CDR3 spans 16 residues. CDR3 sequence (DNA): TGTGCCAGCAGCCCCGGTTGGGGCGGGAGGGCGGAGACCCAGTACTTC. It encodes CASSPGWGGRAETQYF.

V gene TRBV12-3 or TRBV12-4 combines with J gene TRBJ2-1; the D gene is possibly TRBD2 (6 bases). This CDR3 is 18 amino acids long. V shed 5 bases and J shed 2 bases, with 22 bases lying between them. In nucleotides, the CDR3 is TGTGCCAGCAGTCCCCCCGAAACTAGCCTTATCGCCTACAATGAGCAGTTCTTC. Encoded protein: CASSPPETSLIAYNEQFF.

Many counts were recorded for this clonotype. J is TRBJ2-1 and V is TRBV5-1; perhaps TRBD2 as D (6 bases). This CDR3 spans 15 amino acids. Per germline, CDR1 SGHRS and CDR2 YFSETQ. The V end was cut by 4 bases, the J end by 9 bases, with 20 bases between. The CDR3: CASSQGTVSFSEQFF. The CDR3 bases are TGCGCCAGCAGCCAAGGGACTGTGAGTTTTAGTGAGCAGTTCTTC.

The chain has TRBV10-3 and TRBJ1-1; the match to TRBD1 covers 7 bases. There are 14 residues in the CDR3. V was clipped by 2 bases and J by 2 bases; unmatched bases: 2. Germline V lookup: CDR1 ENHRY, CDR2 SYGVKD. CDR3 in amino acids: CAISEPGGNTEAFF. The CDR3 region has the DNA TGTGCCATCAGTGAGCCAGGGGGAAACACTGAAGCTTTCTTT.